These T cell receptor beta chains were read from a single sample in a study of blood T cell repertoires in COVID-19. Here immunoSEQ multiplex PCR was the method, and the copy in TCRdb shows in-frame clones only, minus some. The table shows hundreds of thousands of clones, with approximately 90% occurring only once. The sequencing input was peripheral blood. These receptors originate from a young woman with active or convalescent COVID-19. Each CDR3 is given with its conserved first and last residue. D genes are given only for firm matches. Only some rows state a clone size, as once, few, many or a class for expanded clones.

v_gene	d_gene	j_gene	abundance	CDR3nt	CDR3aa
TRBV7-9	-	TRBJ1-2	-	TGTGCCAGCAGCCCCAAGACAGTCAACTATGGCTACACCTTC	CASSPKTVNYGYTF
TRBV7-9	-	TRBJ2-7	many	TGTGCCAGCAGCTTAACCGTAGAGTACGAGCAGTACTTC	CASSLTVEYEQYF
TRBV3-1/TRBV3-2	-	TRBJ1-2	-	TGTGCCAGCAGCCAAGGGGAGAAATGGTGGGGCTATGGCTACACCTTC	CASSQGEKWWGYGYTF
TRBV6-5	TRBD2	TRBJ2-7	-	TGTGCCAGCAGTTACGGGACTAGTCTTTTCGAGCAGTACTTC	CASSYGTSLFEQYF
TRBV5-6	-	TRBJ1-2	-	TGTGCCAGCAGCTTGGGGACAGCCAGTAACTATGGCTACACCTTC	CASSLGTASNYGYTF
TRBV7-9	-	TRBJ1-1	-	TGTGCCAGCAGCTTATTGGGGGAGGGTATGGTGGCTGAAGCTTTCTTT	CASSLLGEGMVAEAFF
TRBV23-1	TRBD1	TRBJ1-2	-	TGCGCCAGCAGTCAACAAAGACAGGGGATTAACTATGGCTACACCTTC	CASSQQRQGINYGYTF
TRBV2	-	TRBJ1-2	-	TGTGCCAGCAGTGGCTGGCAGGGTAACTATGGCTACACCTTC	CASSGWQGNYGYTF
TRBV3-1/TRBV3-2	TRBD1	TRBJ1-1	-	TGTGCCAGCAGAGCCTCCCGGACAGGGTTCACTGAAGCTTTCTTT	CASRASRTGFTEAFF
TRBV2	-	TRBJ2-7	-	TGTGCCAGCAGTGAAGGGCAGGGATCCTACGAGCAGTACTTC	CASSEGQGSYEQYF
TRBV30	-	TRBJ2-3	-	TGTGCCTGGGATGGAGGGGCAGCAGATACGCAGTATTTT	CAWDGGAADTQYF
TRBV15	TRBD1	TRBJ1-1	-	TGTGCCACCAGCAGAGAACAGGGGCAGGGCACTGAAGCTTTCTTT	CATSREQGQGTEAFF
TRBV29-1	TRBD1	TRBJ2-3	-	TGCAGCGTCGTTGGACAGGGGGGCCCAGATACGCAGTATTTT	CSVVGQGGPDTQYF
TRBV6-5	TRBD2	TRBJ2-1	-	TGTGCCAGCCAAGGGACTATTCTCTCCCATGAGCAGTTCTTC	CASQGTILSHEQFF
TRBV27	TRBD2	TRBJ2-1	-	TGTGCCAGCAGCCCCGGGGTAGCGGGAGGGTTCCCCTACAATGAGCAGTTCTTC	CASSPGVAGGFPYNEQFF
TRBV6-5	TRBD1	TRBJ1-2	-	TGTGCCGCAAGGACAGGGGGCACCTATGGCTACACCTTC	CAARTGGTYGYTF
TRBV7-9	TRBD1	TRBJ1-2	-	TGTGCCAGCAGCGAGACAGGGGGCTGGGGCTACACCTTC	CASSETGGWGYTF